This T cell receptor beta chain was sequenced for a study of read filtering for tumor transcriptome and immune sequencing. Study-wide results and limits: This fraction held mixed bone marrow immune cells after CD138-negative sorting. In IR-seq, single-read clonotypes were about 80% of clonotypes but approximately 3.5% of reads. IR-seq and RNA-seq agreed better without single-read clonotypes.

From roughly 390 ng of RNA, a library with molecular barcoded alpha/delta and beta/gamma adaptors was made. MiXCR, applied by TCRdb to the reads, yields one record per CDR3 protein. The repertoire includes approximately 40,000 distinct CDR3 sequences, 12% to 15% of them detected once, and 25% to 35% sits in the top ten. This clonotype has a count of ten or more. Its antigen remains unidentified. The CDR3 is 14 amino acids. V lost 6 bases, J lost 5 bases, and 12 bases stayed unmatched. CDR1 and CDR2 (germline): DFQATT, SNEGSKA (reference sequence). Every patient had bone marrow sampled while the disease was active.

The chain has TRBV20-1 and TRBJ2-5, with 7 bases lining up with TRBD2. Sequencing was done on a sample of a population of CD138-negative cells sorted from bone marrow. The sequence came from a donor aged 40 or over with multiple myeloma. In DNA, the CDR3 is TGCAGTGCCAAGCTCCGGGAGGCCCGGGAGACCCAGTACTTC. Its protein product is CSAKLREARETQYF.